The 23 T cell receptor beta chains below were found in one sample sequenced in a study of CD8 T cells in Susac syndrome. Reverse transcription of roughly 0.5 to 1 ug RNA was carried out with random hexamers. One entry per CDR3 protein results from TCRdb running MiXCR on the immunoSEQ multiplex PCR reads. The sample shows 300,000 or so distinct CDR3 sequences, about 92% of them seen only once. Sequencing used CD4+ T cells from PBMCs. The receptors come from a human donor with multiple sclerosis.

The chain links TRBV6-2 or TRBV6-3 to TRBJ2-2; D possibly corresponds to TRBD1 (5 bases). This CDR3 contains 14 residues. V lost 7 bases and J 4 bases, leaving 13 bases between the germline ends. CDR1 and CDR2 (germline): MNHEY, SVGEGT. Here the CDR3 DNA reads TGTGCCAGCACTCAGGGAAGACCCACCGGGGAGCTGTTTTTT. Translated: CASTQGRPTGELFF.

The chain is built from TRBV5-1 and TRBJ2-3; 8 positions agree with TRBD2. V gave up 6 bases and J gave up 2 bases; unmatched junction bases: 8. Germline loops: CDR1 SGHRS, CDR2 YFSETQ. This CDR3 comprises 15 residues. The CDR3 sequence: CASNRRGGPTDTQYF. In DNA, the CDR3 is TGCGCCAGCAATCGACGGGGGGGACCCACAGATACGCAGTATTTT.

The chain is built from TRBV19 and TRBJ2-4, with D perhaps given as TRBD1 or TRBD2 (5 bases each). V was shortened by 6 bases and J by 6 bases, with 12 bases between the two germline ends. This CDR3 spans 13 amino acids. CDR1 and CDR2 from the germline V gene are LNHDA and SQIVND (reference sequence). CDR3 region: CASRRDGSNIQYF. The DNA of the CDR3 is TGTGCCAGTAGGAGGGACGGATCAAACATTCAGTACTTC.

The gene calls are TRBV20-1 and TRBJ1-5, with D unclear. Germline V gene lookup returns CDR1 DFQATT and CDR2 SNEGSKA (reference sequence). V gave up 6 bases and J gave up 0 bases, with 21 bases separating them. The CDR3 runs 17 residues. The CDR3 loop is CSARPILGRYSNQPQHF. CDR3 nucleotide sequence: TGCAGTGCCAGACCAATATTGGGCCGATATAGCAATCAGCCCCAGCATTTT.

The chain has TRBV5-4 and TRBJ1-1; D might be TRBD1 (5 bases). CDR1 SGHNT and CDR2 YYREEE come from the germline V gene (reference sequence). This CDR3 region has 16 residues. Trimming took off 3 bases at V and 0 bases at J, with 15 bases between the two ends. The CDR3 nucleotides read TGTGCCAGCAGCTCGCCCGGGGACTTCCTGAACACTGAAGCTTTCTTT. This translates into CASSSPGDFLNTEAFF.

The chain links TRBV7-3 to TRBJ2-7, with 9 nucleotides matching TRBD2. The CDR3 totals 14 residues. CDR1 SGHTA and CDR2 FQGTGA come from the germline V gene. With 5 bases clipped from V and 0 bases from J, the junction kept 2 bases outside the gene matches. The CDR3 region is CASSPTSGSYEQYF. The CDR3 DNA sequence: TGTGCCAGCAGCCCGACTAGCGGCTCCTACGAGCAGTACTTC.

The CDR3, as DNA: TGTGCCAGCAGCTTCCCATTGGGGGCTGGTACTGAAGCTTTCTTT. Encoded protein: CASSFPLGAGTEAFF. This chain joins TRBV7-2 and TRBJ1-1; D perhaps matches TRBD1 (6 bases). V dropped 3 bases and J dropped 5 bases, with 16 bases sitting between them. The CDR3 length is 15 residues. Germline values: CDR1 SGHTA, CDR2 FQGNSA.

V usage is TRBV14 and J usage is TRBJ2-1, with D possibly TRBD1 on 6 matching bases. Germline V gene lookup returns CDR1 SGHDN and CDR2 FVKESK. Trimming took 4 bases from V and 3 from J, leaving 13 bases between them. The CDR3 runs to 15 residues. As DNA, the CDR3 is TGTGCCAGCAGCCCCCCGGACAGCCACTACAATGAGCAGTTCTTC. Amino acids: CASSPPDSHYNEQFF.

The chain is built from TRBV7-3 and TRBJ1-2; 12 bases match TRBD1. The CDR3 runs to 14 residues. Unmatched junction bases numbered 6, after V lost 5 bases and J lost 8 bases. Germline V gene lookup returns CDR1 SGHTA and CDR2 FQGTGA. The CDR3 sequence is CASSPGQGAEGYTF. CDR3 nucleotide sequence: TGTGCCAGCAGCCCGGGACAGGGGGCAGAAGGCTACACCTTC.

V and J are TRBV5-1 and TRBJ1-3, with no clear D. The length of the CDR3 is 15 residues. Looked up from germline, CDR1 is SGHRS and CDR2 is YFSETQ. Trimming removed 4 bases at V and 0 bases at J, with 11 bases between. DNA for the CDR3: TGCGCCAGCAGCATCCTGGAGCCCTCTGGAAACACCATATATTTT. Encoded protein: CASSILEPSGNTIYF. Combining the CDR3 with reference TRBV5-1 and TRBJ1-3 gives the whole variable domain KAGVTQTPRYLIKTRGQQVTLSCSPISGHRSVSWYQQTPGQGLQFLFEYFSETQRNKGNFPGRFSGRQFSNSRSEMNVSTLELGDSALYLCASSILEPSGNTIYFGEGSWLTVV.

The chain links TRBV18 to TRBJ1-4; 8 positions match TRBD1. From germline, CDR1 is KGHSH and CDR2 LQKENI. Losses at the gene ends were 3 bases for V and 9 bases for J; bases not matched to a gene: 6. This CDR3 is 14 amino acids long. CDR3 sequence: CASSPGQGRKKLFF. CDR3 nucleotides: TGTGCCAGCTCACCCGGACAGGGAAGGAAAAAACTGTTTTTT.

The chain's CDR3 is CATRAGGPSGNSPLHF. CDR3 DNA: TGTGCCACCAGAGCAGGGGGTCCGTCAGGGAATTCACCCCTCCACTTT. The gene calls are TRBV27 and TRBJ1-6; TRBD1 aligns across 7 bases. In germline, CDR1 is MNHEY, CDR2 SMNVEV (reference sequence). V trimming: 10 bases; J trimming: 7 bases; junction bases outside the gene matches: 16. This CDR3 contains 16 residues.

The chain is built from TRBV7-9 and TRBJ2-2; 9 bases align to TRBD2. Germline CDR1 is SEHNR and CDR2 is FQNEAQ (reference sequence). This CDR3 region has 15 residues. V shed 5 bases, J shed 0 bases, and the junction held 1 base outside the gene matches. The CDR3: CASSRLAANTGELFF. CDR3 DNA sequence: TGTGCCAGCAGCCGACTAGCGGCGAACACCGGGGAGCTGTTTTTT.

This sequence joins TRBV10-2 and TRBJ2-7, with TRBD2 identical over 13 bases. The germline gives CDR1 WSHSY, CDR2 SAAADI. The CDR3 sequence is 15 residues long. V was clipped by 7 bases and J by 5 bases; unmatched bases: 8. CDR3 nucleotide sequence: TGCGCCAGCACTTTACTAGCGGGAGGGCGTGACGAGCAGTACTTC. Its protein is CASTLLAGGRDEQYF.

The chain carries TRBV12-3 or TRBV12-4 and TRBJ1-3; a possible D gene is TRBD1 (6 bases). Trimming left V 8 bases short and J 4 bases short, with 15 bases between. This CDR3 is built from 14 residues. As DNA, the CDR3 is TGTGCCAGCCTATCCAGGGGCCGCGGAAACACCATATATTTT. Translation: CASLSRGRGNTIYF.

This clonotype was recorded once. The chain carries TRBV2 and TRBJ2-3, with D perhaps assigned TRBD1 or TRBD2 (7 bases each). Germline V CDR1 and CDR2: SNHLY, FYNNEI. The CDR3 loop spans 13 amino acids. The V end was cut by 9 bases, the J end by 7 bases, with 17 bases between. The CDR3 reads CARAGTALNTQYF. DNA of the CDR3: TGTGCCAGAGCGGGGACAGCACTGAATACGCAGTATTTT.

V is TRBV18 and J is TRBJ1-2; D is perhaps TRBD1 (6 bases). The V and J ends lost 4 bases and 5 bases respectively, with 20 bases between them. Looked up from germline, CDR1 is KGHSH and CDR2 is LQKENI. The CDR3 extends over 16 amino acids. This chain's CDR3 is CASSRGQGETFYGYTF. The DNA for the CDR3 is TGTGCCAGCTCACGGGGGCAGGGCGAAACATTTTATGGCTACACCTTC.

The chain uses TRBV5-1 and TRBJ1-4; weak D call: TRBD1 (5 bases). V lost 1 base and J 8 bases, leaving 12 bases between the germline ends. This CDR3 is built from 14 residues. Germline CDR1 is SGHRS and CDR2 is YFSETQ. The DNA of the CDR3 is TGCGCCAGCAGCTTGATGGGGCCTGGGGAAAAACTGTTTTTT. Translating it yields CASSLMGPGEKLFF.

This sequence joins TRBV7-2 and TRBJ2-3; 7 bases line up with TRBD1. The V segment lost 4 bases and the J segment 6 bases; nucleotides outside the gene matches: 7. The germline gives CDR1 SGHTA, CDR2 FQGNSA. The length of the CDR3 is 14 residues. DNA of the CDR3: TGTGCCAGCAGCTCCGCAGGGGGTTGGGATACGCAGTATTTT. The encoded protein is CASSSAGGWDTQYF. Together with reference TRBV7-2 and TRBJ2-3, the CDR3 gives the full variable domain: GAGVSQSPSNKVTEKGKDVELRCDPISGHTALYWYRQSLGQGLEFLIYFQGNSAPDKSGLPSDRFSAERTGGSVSTLTIQRTQQEDSAVYLCASSSAGGWDTQYFGPGTRLTVL.

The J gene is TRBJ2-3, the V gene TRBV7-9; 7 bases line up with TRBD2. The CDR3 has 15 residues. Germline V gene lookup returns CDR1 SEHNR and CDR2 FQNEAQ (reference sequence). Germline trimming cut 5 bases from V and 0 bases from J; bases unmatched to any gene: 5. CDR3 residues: CASSRNSGSTDTQYF. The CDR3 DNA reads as TGTGCCAGCAGCCGGAATAGCGGGAGCACAGATACGCAGTATTTT.

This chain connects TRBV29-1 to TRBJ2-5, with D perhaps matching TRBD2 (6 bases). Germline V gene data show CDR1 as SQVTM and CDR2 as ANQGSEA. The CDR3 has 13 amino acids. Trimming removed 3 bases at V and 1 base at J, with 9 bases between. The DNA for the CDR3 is TGCAGCGTTGATGCGGGAATCCAAGAGACCCAGTACTTC. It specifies CSVDAGIQETQYF.

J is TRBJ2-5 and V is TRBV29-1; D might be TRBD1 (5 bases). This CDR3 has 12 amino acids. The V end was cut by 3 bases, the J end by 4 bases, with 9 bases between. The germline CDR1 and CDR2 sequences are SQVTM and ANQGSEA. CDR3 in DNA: TGCAGCGTTGAGGTGGGGCGAGAGACCCAGTACTTC. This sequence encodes CSVEVGRETQYF.

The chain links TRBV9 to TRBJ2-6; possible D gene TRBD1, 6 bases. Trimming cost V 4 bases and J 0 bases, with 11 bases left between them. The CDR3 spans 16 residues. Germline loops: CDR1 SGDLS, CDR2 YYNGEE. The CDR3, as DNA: TGTGCCAGCAGCCCCGACAGGAGCTCTGGGGCCAACGTCCTGACTTTC. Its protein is CASSPDRSSGANVLTF.